This is a list of T cell receptor beta chains from one sample in a study of human T cells and chemical hapten exposure. Each CDR3 protein gets one entry after TCRdb re-called the RACE reads with MiXCR. The repertoire includes tens of thousands of distinct CDR3 sequences, about 9.4% of them detected once, and 2% to 2.5% sits in the top ten. The starting material was whole blood, obtained in connection with sensitization to the hapten diphenylcyclopropenone (DPC). These receptors were collected from a woman aged 25 to 45 with alopecia areata. Some clones in this sample may be carry-over from other donors' samples. Both conserved end residues are part of each CDR3.

J: TRBJ2-7; V: TRBV18; CDR3: CASSPPDRGEQYF
J: TRBJ1-2; V: TRBV20-1; CDR3: CSATDRANYGYTF
J: TRBJ2-1; V: TRBV7-2; CDR3: CASSPGQPNEQFF
J: TRBJ2-6; V: TRBV12-3/TRBV12-4; CDR3: CASSLHQGVGQGAGGANVLTF
J: TRBJ2-2; V: TRBV20-1; CDR3: CSARDRRGGGELFF
J: TRBJ1-5; V: TRBV19; CDR3: CASSITGDQPQHF
J: TRBJ2-1; V: TRBV20-1; CDR3: CSASVSRAQEQFF
J: TRBJ2-6; V: TRBV18; CDR3: CASSPLDISSGANVLTF
J: TRBJ2-7; V: TRBV10-1; CDR3: CASSEGLPAYEQYF
J: TRBJ1-1; V: TRBV7-9; CDR3: CASSWGHFEAFF
J: TRBJ2-5; V: TRBV19; CDR3: CASSISGVETQYF
J: TRBJ1-1; V: TRBV29-1; CDR3: CSVDRGYGTEAFF
J: TRBJ2-6; V: TRBV5-1; CDR3: CASSLRDTTYSGANVLTF
J: TRBJ2-2; V: TRBV11-3; CDR3: CASSLVQGLTGELFF
J: TRBJ1-3; V: TRBV12-3/TRBV12-4; CDR3: CASSLQVLASGNTIYF
J: TRBJ2-1; V: TRBV6-2/TRBV6-3; CDR3: CASNSPGASSEQFF
J: TRBJ2-7; V: TRBV7-2; CDR3: CASSPRVGSTEQYF
J: TRBJ2-5; V: TRBV29-1; CDR3: CSVAGLQETQYF
J: TRBJ2-1; V: TRBV15; CDR3: CATSALAGSSYNEQFF
J: TRBJ1-5; V: TRBV7-8; CDR3: CASSPPSAIYSNQPQHF
J: TRBJ2-2; V: TRBV7-2; CDR3: CASRAPGLTGELFF
J: TRBJ1-5; V: TRBV21-1; CDR3: CASSHEQGTHQPQHF
J: TRBJ2-3; V: TRBV6-4; CDR3: CASSLVAADTQYF
J: TRBJ2-5; V: TRBV19; CDR3: CASSISDSGGSDQYF
J: TRBJ2-3; V: TRBV30; CDR3: CAWSETGAGTDTQYF
J: TRBJ1-1; V: TRBV11-3; CDR3: CASSLGWQGGNTEAFF
J: TRBJ2-5; V: TRBV20-1; CDR3: CSARPFTAVQETQYF
J: TRBJ2-3; V: TRBV7-2; CDR3: CASSSRAGGTDTQYF
J: TRBJ2-7; V: TRBV29-1; CDR3: CSVTGLGGSYEQYF
J: TRBJ1-4; V: TRBV5-6; CDR3: CASTTWGAEKLFF
J: TRBJ1-5; V: TRBV7-8; CDR3: CASSPGGVRQPQHF
J: TRBJ1-1; V: TRBV12-3/TRBV12-4; CDR3: CASSPRTGWATEAFF
J: TRBJ2-5; V: TRBV28; CDR3: CASSQTSGGQETQYF
J: TRBJ1-5; V: TRBV15; CDR3: CATSRGQGGQEPQHF
J: TRBJ1-5; V: TRBV19; CDR3: CASSIEQKQPQHF
J: TRBJ1-2; V: TRBV20-1; CDR3: CSAIPARQGGNYGYTF
J: TRBJ2-5; V: TRBV7-2; CDR3: CASSSAGTGETQYF
J: TRBJ2-5; V: TRBV29-1; CDR3: CSAELAGEQETQYF
J: TRBJ1-1; V: TRBV20-1; CDR3: CSARATGTGSEAFF
J: TRBJ2-5; V: TRBV19; CDR3: CASSPRDRGSNSYQETQYF
J: TRBJ2-2; V: TRBV12-3/TRBV12-4; CDR3: CASSLTGGHTGELFF
J: TRBJ2-7; V: TRBV20-1; CDR3: CRATGANFFYEQYF